The 5 T cell receptor beta chains listed next were all sequenced from one sample in a study of T cells after yellow fever vaccination. MiXCR was run by TCRdb on the 5' RACE reads, yielding one entry per CDR3 protein. Of about 150,000 distinct CDR3 sequences listed, approximately 6.2% are singletons. The material was CD4+ T cells sorted from PBMCs, obtained on the day of the first yellow fever vaccination. These receptors originate from a man between 18 and 35 years old who received the YFV17D yellow fever vaccine.

The rearrangement joins TRBV4-2 to TRBJ2-4; TRBD1 agrees at 9 bases. Per the germline V gene, CDR1 is LGHNA and CDR2 is YNFKEQ. The trim removed 7 bases at V and 4 bases at J, leaving 8 bases unmatched. The CDR3 is 15 residues long. The CDR3 loop is CASNLAGTGKNIQYF. In DNA, the CDR3 is TGTGCCAGCAACCTAGCCGGGACAGGGAAAAACATTCAGTACTTC.

This chain uses TRBV20-1 with TRBJ2-3; TRBD2 agrees at 11 bases. The CDR3 consists of 17 residues. In germline, CDR1 is DFQATT, CDR2 SNEGSKA (reference sequence). V lost 1 base and J lost 8; bases outside the gene matches: 14. CDR3 amino acids: CSARVGGTSGGLGTQYF. DNA for the CDR3: TGCAGTGCTAGAGTAGGAGGGACTAGCGGAGGCCTGGGTACGCAGTATTTT.

CDR3 region: CASSPGGANTGELFF. The DNA for the CDR3 is TGTGCCAGCAGCCCCGGGGGGGCGAACACCGGGGAGCTGTTTTTT. The gene calls are TRBV7-3 and TRBJ2-2, with 8 bases matching TRBD2. With 5 bases clipped from V and 0 bases from J, the junction kept 2 bases outside the gene matches. The length of the CDR3 is 15 residues. Germline CDR1 reads SGHTA; CDR2 reads FQGTGA.

This sequence joins TRBV9 and TRBJ1-1; no clear D. Trimming removed 4 bases from V and 8 bases from J, with 18 bases in between. This CDR3 spans 14 amino acids. Germline V gives CDR1 SGDLS, CDR2 YYNGEE. The CDR3 DNA sequence: TGTGCCAGCAGCCCCCCGGGAGTCAGCGCCGAAGCTTTCTTT. Residues: CASSPPGVSAEAFF. The whole variable domain, remainder taken from reference TRBV9 and TRBJ1-1, is DSGVTQTPKHLITATGQRVTLRCSPRSGDLSVYWYQQSLDQGLQFLIQYYNGEERAKGNILERFSAQQFPDLHSELNLSSLELGDSALYFCASSPPGVSAEAFFGQGTRLTVV.

This clonotype showed up many times. V is TRBV28 and J is TRBJ2-7, with 13 bases that match TRBD2. The germline V gene has CDR1 MDHEN and CDR2 SYDVKM. The ends lost 3 bases at V and 2 bases at J; junction bases unmatched: 1. CDR3 size: 15 residues. The CDR3 DNA reads as TGTGCCAGCAGTTTGGGACTAGCGGGGACCTACGAGCAGTACTTC. Protein sequence: CASSLGLAGTYEQYF. Full variable domain (remainder filled in from reference TRBV28 and TRBJ2-7): DVKVTQSSRYLVKRTGEKVFLECVQDMDHENMFWYRQDPGLGLRLIYFSYDVKMKEKGDIPEGYSVSREKKERFSLILESASTNQTSMYLCASSLGLAGTYEQYFGPGTRLTVT.